One sample yielded the 27 T cell receptor beta chains listed below, sequenced in a study of Graves' ophthalmopathy and Graves' hyperthyroidism. Using RNA transcripts, the TCR beta CDR3 regions were amplified. HTBI primers were used in a first-round RT-PCR, which preceded a second-round multiplex PCR. TCRdb processed the multiplex PCR reads anew with MiXCR; each CDR3 protein has one entry. In the table there are 660,000 or so distinct CDR3 sequences, 35% to 50% of which are singletons. Sequencing was carried out using peripheral blood. Receptor source: an adult man with Graves' ophthalmopathy.

In the case of this clonotype: A read error is possible here, since a much larger clone lies one base away. The chain links TRBV5-1 to TRBJ2-5; D may correspond to TRBD1 or TRBD2 (5 bases each). This CDR3 is 14 amino acids long. V was shortened by 3 bases and J by 3 bases, with 12 bases between the two germline ends. Per the germline V gene, CDR1 is SGHRS and CDR2 is YFSETQ. CDR3 residues: CASSYGAVKETQYF. CDR3 nucleotides: TGCGCCAGCAGCTACGGGGCAGTTAAAGAGACCCAGTACTTC.

This clonotype was seen many times. The chain links TRBV15 to TRBJ1-4; D remains ambiguous. Germline V gene data show CDR1 as LNHNV and CDR2 as YYDKDF (reference sequence). This CDR3 has 13 residues. Trimming left V 3 bases short and J 11 bases short, with 13 bases between. The CDR3 nucleotides are TGTGCCACCAGCAGTCAACGGCCGGGGAAACTGTTTTTT. As protein: CATSSQRPGKLFF.

The rearrangement uses TRBV2 and TRBJ1-5; a weak D match, TRBD1 (5 bases). The length of the CDR3 is 15 residues. Per germline, CDR1 SNHLY and CDR2 FYNNEI. Trimming left V 3 bases short and J 2 bases short, with 11 bases between. The CDR3 coding sequence is TGTGCCAGCAGTGAGCGGGGGGACGGCAATCAGCCCCAGCATTTT. Its translation is CASSERGDGNQPQHF.

This clonotype was seen a handful of times. This chain uses TRBV7-9 with TRBJ1-2; weak D call: TRBD1 (6 bases). The V gene lost 5 bases and the J gene lost 8 bases, with 15 bases spanning the gap. The CDR3 sequence is 13 residues long. Germline V gene data show CDR1 as SEHNR and CDR2 as FQNEAQ (reference sequence). This CDR3 reads CASSPTGAWGYTF. The CDR3 DNA reads TGTGCCAGCAGCCCGACGGGGGCGTGGGGCTACACCTTC. The full variable domain, with the rest looked up from reference TRBV7-9 and TRBJ1-2, is DTGVSQNPRHKITKRGQNVTFRCDPISEHNRLYWYRQTLGQGPEFLTYFQNEAQLEKSRLLSDRFSAERPKGSFSTLEIQRTEQGDSAMYLCASSPTGAWGYTFGSGTRLTVV.

This clonotype was counted at least ten times. CDR3 bases: TGTGCCAGCAGCTTCCGGCGCTATGGCTACACCTTC. Protein: CASSFRRYGYTF. The chain has TRBV5-8 and TRBJ1-2; no clear D gene. Trimming pared 2 bases from V and 4 bases from J, leaving 6 bases between. Germline lookup yields CDR1 SGHTS and CDR2 YDEGEE. This CDR3 has 12 residues.

This chain links TRBV25-1 with TRBJ1-3; D not certain. The CDR3 is made up of 15 amino acids. V was pared by 8 bases and J by 1 base, with 15 bases between. The germline CDR1 and CDR2 sequences are MGHDK and SYGVNS. This chain's CDR3 is CASVEELGSGNTIYF. In DNA form, the CDR3 reads TGTGCCAGCGTTGAAGAACTAGGGTCTGGAAACACCATATATTTT.

This clonotype was seen repeatedly, ten times or more. The chain has TRBV10-2 and TRBJ1-2; possible D gene TRBD1, 5 bases. CDR1 is WSHSY, CDR2 SAAADI, per germline. There are 13 residues in the CDR3. V dropped 8 bases and J dropped 3 bases, with 13 bases sitting between them. The CDR3 sequence: CASGYRGDYGYTF. The CDR3 DNA sequence: TGCGCCAGCGGCTATAGGGGTGACTATGGCTACACCTTC.

This chain joins TRBV6-2 or TRBV6-3 and TRBJ1-6; D gene uncertain. The V gene's germline CDR1 is MNHEY and CDR2 SVGEGT. The CDR3 sequence is 13 residues long. Between the trimmed V and J ends, which lost 6 bases and 6 bases, there was a span of 9 bases. CDR3 loop: CASRQAGNSPLHF. The CDR3 DNA follows: TGTGCCAGCAGACAAGCGGGTAATTCACCCCTCCACTTT.

This clonotype came up many times. This chain uses TRBV29-1 with TRBJ2-5; tentatively, D is TRBD2 (6 bases). CDR1 is SQVTM, CDR2 ANQGSEA, per germline. CDR3 length: 13 amino acids. The V and J ends lost 7 bases and 1 base respectively, with 13 bases between them. CDR3 DNA: TGCAGCGGGGGTCGGGGGATCCAAGAGACCCAGTACTTC. Translation: CSGGRGIQETQYF.

There are many counts of this clonotype. The chain employs TRBV9 and TRBJ2-6; D perhaps matches TRBD1 (6 bases). This CDR3 has 17 amino acids. V dropped 3 bases and J dropped 2 bases, with 15 bases sitting between them. In germline, CDR1 is SGDLS, CDR2 YYNGEE. The CDR3 loop reads CASSASNRVPGANVLTF. The CDR3 bases are TGTGCCAGCAGCGCCTCTAACAGGGTTCCTGGGGCCAACGTCCTGACTTTC.

This clonotype has ten or more counts. The chain employs TRBV20-1 and TRBJ1-4, with 8 bases matching TRBD1. The germline V gene has CDR1 DFQATT and CDR2 SNEGSKA (reference sequence). The CDR3 is made up of 15 amino acids. V trimming: 3 bases; J trimming: 7 bases; junction bases outside the gene matches: 10. The CDR3 spells CSARPGTGGFEKLFF. As DNA, the CDR3 is TGCAGTGCTAGGCCTGGCACAGGGGGTTTTGAAAAACTGTTTTTT.

This clonotype came up a few times. The chain couples TRBV7-2 to TRBJ2-5; 7 bases line up with TRBD2. Germline V gene sequence: CDR1 SGHTA, CDR2 FQGNSA. The CDR3 extends over 15 amino acids. The ends lost 6 bases at V and 5 bases at J; junction bases unmatched: 12. The CDR3 loop is CASRPPGTMMETQYF. CDR3 bases: TGTGCCAGCAGACCTCCCGGGACTATGATGGAGACCCAGTACTTC.

This clonotype has ten or more counts. The chain couples TRBV7-2 to TRBJ2-7; tentatively, D is TRBD2 (6 bases). V was cut by 5 bases and J by 1 base, with 15 bases left in between. Germline CDR1 and CDR2: SGHTA and FQGNSA. CDR3 length: 15 residues. CDR3 nucleotides: TGTGCCAGCAGCCTACTTTTGGGGGGATCCTACGAGCAGTACTTC. It encodes CASSLLLGGSYEQYF.

This clonotype turned up a few times. The rearrangement uses TRBV20-1 and TRBJ2-5; 10 bases align to TRBD1. Trimming removed 2 bases from V and 3 bases from J; junction bases left unmatched: 3. Germline V gives CDR1 DFQATT, CDR2 SNEGSKA (reference sequence). The CDR3 is made up of 14 amino acids. The CDR3 is CSARSGQGKETQYF. Here the CDR3 DNA reads TGCAGTGCTAGATCGGGACAGGGGAAAGAGACCCAGTACTTC.

On this clonotype itself: This CDR3 fails to terminate in the conserved phenylalanine or tryptophan, so it likely reflects a read error. The DNA is omitted, as the CDR3 cannot be located on it reliably, and the CDR3 follows TCRdb's listing. V usage is TRBV7-8 and J usage is TRBJ2-6; TRBD1 was called by the table and not checked on the DNA. Including both end residues, the CDR3 is 10 amino acids long. The germline CDR1 and CDR2 sequences are SGHVS and FQNEAQ. The CDR3 reads CASSRQRPNT.

Concerning this clonotype: Given a much more abundant clone one base away, this may be a read error. The chain joins TRBV7-3 to TRBJ1-6; unclear D gene. The V end was cut by 1 base, the J end by 9 bases, with 13 bases between. The CDR3 consists of 15 residues. In germline, CDR1 is SGHTA, CDR2 FQGTGA. The CDR3 DNA is TGTGCCAGCAGCTTAATATTCGGGAAGGGTTCACCCCTCCACTTT. This translates into CASSLIFGKGSPLHF.

This clonotype was seen a few times. This sequence joins TRBV12-3 or TRBV12-4 and TRBJ1-4; D gene uncertain. Trimming cost V 7 bases and J 4 bases, with 10 bases left between them. The CDR3 length is 13 residues. For the CDR3, the DNA is TGTGCCAGCATGGAGGGTAATAATGAAAAACTGTTTTTT. This sequence encodes CASMEGNNEKLFF.

The rearrangement links TRBV2 to TRBJ2-3, with 10 nucleotides matching TRBD2. Per germline, CDR1 SNHLY and CDR2 FYNNEI. CDR3 length: 15 residues. V shed 2 bases and J 8 bases; nucleotides not matched to a gene: 7. CDR3: CASSESLAGEATQYF. In DNA, the CDR3 is TGTGCCAGCAGTGAATCGCTAGCGGGGGAAGCTACGCAGTATTTT.

This clonotype was seen more than once but under ten times. The V call is TRBV3-2, the J call TRBJ2-5; the D segment call TRBD2 is taken from the table without a DNA check. TRBV3-2 is a documented pseudogene. This CDR3 has 16 amino acids. The CDR3 sequence: CASSQEGRLKRETQYF. The CDR3 DNA reads as TGTGCCAGCAGCCAAGAGGGACGGCTTAAGAGAGAGACCCAGTACTTC.

This clonotype was observed a few times. The V gene is TRBV27, the J gene TRBJ1-2; D not certain. Germline CDR1 and CDR2: MNHEY and SMNVEV (reference sequence). This CDR3 comprises 14 residues. V lost 3 bases and J lost 4, with 12 bases in between. In DNA, the CDR3 is TGTGCCAGCAGTTTCTTAAGAGGGTCCTATGGCTACACCTTC. Amino acid sequence: CASSFLRGSYGYTF.

This chain joins TRBV7-6 and TRBJ2-3; 10 nucleotides agree with TRBD1. The CDR3 is 15 residues long. The J segment lost 4 bases and the V segment lost 4 bases, leaving 5 bases of the junction unmatched. From germline, CDR1 is SGHVS and CDR2 FNYEAQ. In nucleotides, the CDR3 is TGTGCCAGCAGCTGGACAGGGGGGAGCGCAGATACGCAGTATTTT. It specifies CASSWTGGSADTQYF.

This clonotype was counted between two and nine times. The CDR3 DNA follows: TGTGCCAGCAGGCGAACGGTACCGGGACAGGGGAACACCGGGGAGCTGTTTTTT. This codes for CASRRTVPGQGNTGELFF. The rearrangement joins TRBV12-3 or TRBV12-4 to TRBJ2-2; 9 bases are a match to TRBD1. The CDR3 has 18 amino acids. Trimming took 6 bases from V and 1 from J; bases not matched to a gene: 12.

On this clonotype itself: Mismatch with germline at one junction end may stem from a read error. This chain joins TRBV5-1 and TRBJ2-2, with TRBD2 as a possible D gene (6 bases). From germline, CDR1 is SGHRS and CDR2 YFSETQ. This CDR3 is 17 amino acids long. DNA of the CDR3: TGCGCCAGCAGCTTGGCAGGTGCACCATCAAACACCGGGGGGCTGTTTTTT. As protein: CASSLAGAPSNTGGLFF.

The gene calls are TRBV9 and TRBJ2-5, with 9 nucleotides matching TRBD1. Trimming at V came to 3 bases and at J to 2 bases, leaving 5 bases not matched to a gene. This CDR3 contains 15 residues. Germline-derived CDR1 and CDR2 are SGDLS and YYNGEE. The CDR3 nucleotides read TGTGCCAGCAGCGGACAGGGGGGGCCGCAAGAGACCCAGTACTTC. Encoded protein: CASSGQGGPQETQYF.

This clonotype came up a few times. The chain joins TRBV5-4 to TRBJ2-7, with 7 positions matching TRBD2. The CDR3 contains 15 residues. Germline CDR1 and CDR2: SGHNT and YYREEE (reference sequence). The junction had 6 bases not matched to a gene; V was cut back by 2 bases and J by 1 base. For the CDR3, the DNA is TGTGCCAGCAGCTTAAGGCGGGAGAGTTCCTACGAGCAGTACTTC. Residues: CASSLRRESSYEQYF.

CDR3 DNA sequence: TGTGCCATCGCAGCTAGCGGGAGGACCACCGGGGTGGGCTACACCTTC. Its protein is CAIAASGRTTGVGYTF. J is TRBJ1-2 and V is TRBV10-3; D is unclear. This CDR3 has 16 residues. V dropped 8 bases and J dropped 8 bases, with 27 bases sitting between them. Germline V gene sequence: CDR1 ENHRY, CDR2 SYGVKD.

As for this clonotype: A read error is possible here, since a much larger clone lies one base away. The V call is TRBV20-1, the J call TRBJ1-2; 7 nucleotides line up with TRBD1. The junction had 9 bases not matched to a gene; V was cut back by 5 bases and J by 6 bases. The CDR3 is 13 residues long. Germline V CDR1 and CDR2: DFQATT, SNEGSKA (reference sequence). CDR3 sequence (DNA): TGCAGTGCTGGGGGACAGCCGAACCATGGCTACACCTTC. This gives the protein CSAGGQPNHGYTF.